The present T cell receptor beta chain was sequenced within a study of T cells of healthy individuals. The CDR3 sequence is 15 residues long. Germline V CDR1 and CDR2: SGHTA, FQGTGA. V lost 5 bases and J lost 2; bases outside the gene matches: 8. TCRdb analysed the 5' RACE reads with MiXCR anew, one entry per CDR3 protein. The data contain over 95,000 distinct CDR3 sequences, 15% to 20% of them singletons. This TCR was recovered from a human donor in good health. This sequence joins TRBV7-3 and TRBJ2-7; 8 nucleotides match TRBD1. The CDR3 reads CASSLTGTGPYEQYF. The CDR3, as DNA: TGTGCCAGCAGCCTCACCGGGACAGGTCCCTACGAGCAGTACTTC. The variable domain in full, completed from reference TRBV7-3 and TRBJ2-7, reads GAGVSQTPSNKVTEKGKYVELRCDPISGHTALYWYRQSLGQGPEFLIYFQGTGAADDSGLPNDRFFAVRPEGSVSTLKIQRTERGDSAVYLCASSLTGTGPYEQYFGPGTRLTVT.